These T cell receptor beta chains were read from a single sample in a study of sequential checkpoint blockade in melanoma. The repertoire was sequenced with immunoSEQ multiplex PCR; TCRdb's copy has only in-frame clones and lacks some. The sample carries tens of thousands of clones, around 30% recorded once. Sequencing was performed on tumor tissue (inferred from file names), taken from a patient given nivolumab and ipilimumab in sequence. These receptors were taken from a human donor with melanoma. CDR3s include the opening cysteine and the closing phenylalanine or tryptophan. A D gene is named only where the DNA matches it firmly. The size entry is marked missing in some rows and otherwise reads once, few, many or a size class.

TGTGCCAGCTCACCAGAGGGGCTTTTAAATGAGCAGTTCTTC CASSPEGLLNEQFF TRBV18 . TRBJ2-1 .
TGTGCCTGGAGCGGTGAGGGGGGCCTCACAGATACGCAGTATTTT CAWSGEGGLTDTQYF TRBV30 . TRBJ2-3 .
TGTGCCAGCAGTTTCCCCGGACTAGAGGGTGAGCAGTTCTTC CASSFPGLEGEQFF TRBV27 TRBD2 TRBJ2-1 .
TGTGCCAGCAGCCAGGGGGGAGGCGGGAGAAGGAGAAATGAGCAGTTCTTC CASSQGGGGRRRNEQFF TRBV14 TRBD2 TRBJ2-1 .
TGTGCCATTTCTAGCGGGAGTTCGGCCGGGGAGCTGTTTTTT CAISSGSSAGELFF TRBV7-6 TRBD2 TRBJ2-2 few
TGCGCCAGCAGCTGGGATCGGGACAGTTTCCTCCCCATGGGGACCTTC CASSWDRDSFLPMGTF TRBV5-1 TRBD1 TRBJ1-2 few
TGTGCCCATCAAGACTCCAACTATGGCTACACCTTC CAHQDSNYGYTF TRBV6-8 . TRBJ1-2 few
TGTGCCAGCAGCCAAGAAAGAGGCCAGCCCCAGCATTTT CASSQERGQPQHF TRBV7-1 . TRBJ1-5 few
TGTGCCCTAGGGTCGGGGAACGGGGTCCTTGTTAATGAGCAGTTCTTC CALGSGNGVLVNEQFF TRBV28 . TRBJ2-1 .
TGTGCCAGCGTGATGGCGGGAGGGCCTCACGAGCAGTACTTC CASVMAGGPHEQYF TRBV28 TRBD2 TRBJ2-7 .
TGTGCAAGTCGCTTAGATTGCCAGGGGGCTCGGCTATTGTCGAATGAGCAGTTCTTC CASRLDCQGARLLSNEQFF TRBV12-2 . TRBJ2-1 many
TGTGCCAGCAGTTACGGGACACCTGGAGATGAGCAGTTCTTC CASSYGTPGDEQFF TRBV6-8 . TRBJ2-1 .
TGTGCCAGCAGTCCGCTGGGACAGGGGGGCTACGAGCAGTACTTC CASSPLGQGGYEQYF TRBV28 TRBD1 TRBJ2-7 few
TGTGCCAGCAACGTCCTCGGGAACACCGGGGAGCTGTTTTTT CASNVLGNTGELFF TRBV28 . TRBJ2-2 .
TGTGCCAGCAGCTTAACTGGACAGCCCCTCCAGTACTTC CASSLTGQPLQYF TRBV7-4 . TRBJ2-7 few
TGTGCCAGTAGTATAATCACAGGGGGGGGACACACTGAAGCTTTCTTT CASSIITGGGHTEAFF TRBV19 TRBD1 TRBJ1-1 .
TGTGCCAGCCGGCTGGGGCTAGCACCAGATACGCAGTATTTT CASRLGLAPDTQYF TRBV10-3 . TRBJ2-3 .
TGTGCCAGCAGCTGGGACCGTTCGTCTCGTGGCTACACCTTC CASSWDRSSRGYTF TRBV11-3 . TRBJ1-2 few
TGTGCCAGCAGCGCTTCCCCGGGACGCCAGTACGAGCAGTACTTC CASSASPGRQYEQYF TRBV11-3 . TRBJ2-7 .
TGTGCCAGCTCACCACAGGGGGCAGAAGCTTTCTTT CASSPQGAEAFF TRBV18 TRBD1 TRBJ1-1 few
TGTGCTAGCAGCCCCAAAACGGGGGCCGCGGCCCAGTACTTC CASSPKTGAAAQYF TRBV7-6 . TRBJ2-5 few
TGTGCCAGCAGTTACCCCCCGACCATTCTTTCCTACAATGAGCAGTTCTTC CASSYPPTILSYNEQFF TRBV6-8 . TRBJ2-1 few
TGTGCCAGCACTTCGGGCCTCGAGACCCAGTACTTC CASTSGLETQYF TRBV28 . TRBJ2-5 .
TGTGCCAGCAGTTACGACAAGGGCAATCAGCCCCAGCATTTT CASSYDKGNQPQHF TRBV6-8 . TRBJ1-5 few
TGCGCCAGCAGAAAACAGGGGGCGCCTACTGAAGCTTTCTTT CASRKQGAPTEAFF TRBV5-1 TRBD1 TRBJ1-1 .
TGTGCCAGCAGTTACTCGTTGCGGGGGGGGCCGGAGCAGTTCTTC CASSYSLRGGPEQFF TRBV6-8 TRBD2 TRBJ2-1 .
TGCGCCAGCAGCTCGAGGACAGTCTCTGGAAACACCATATATTTT CASSSRTVSGNTIYF TRBV5-1 . TRBJ1-3 .
TGTGCCAGCAGTGAGACCGGGACGGCCTACAGCTTC CASSETGTAYSF TRBV25-1 . TRBJ1-2 .
TGCGCCAGCAGCGCGGGACAGGGGTACTACAATGAGCAGTTCTTC CASSAGQGYYNEQFF TRBV5-1 TRBD1 TRBJ2-1 .
TGTGCCAGCAGCGCCGGGCCCCCATACGAGCAGTACTTC CASSAGPPYEQYF TRBV9 . TRBJ2-7 few
TGTGCCAGCAGCCAAGAAGGGACTCCCTACGAGCAGTACTTC CASSQEGTPYEQYF TRBV7-6 . TRBJ2-7 few
TGTGCCAGCAGTGAATCTGGCCGGTCCAATGAGCAGTTCTTC CASSESGRSNEQFF TRBV25-1 . TRBJ2-1 .
TGTGCCAGCAGCTTAGTATACGGGGTGGCGGACAGAGCGAACGAGCAGTACTTC CASSLVYGVADRANEQYF TRBV11-3 . TRBJ2-7 .
TGCGCCCTCACAAGGGACAGGGGGTGGGAGACCCAGTACTTC CALTRDRGWETQYF TRBV23-1 TRBD1 TRBJ2-5 .
TGTGCCAGCAGCGCCGGACTAGCGGGAGTCACAGATACGCAGTATTTT CASSAGLAGVTDTQYF TRBV9 TRBD2 TRBJ2-3 few
TGCAGCGGCGCAGGGGGCTCGAACACCGGGGAGCTGTTTTTT CSGAGGSNTGELFF TRBV29-1 TRBD1 TRBJ2-2 .
TGTGCCAGCAGTCGAGGTCTAGCGACCTACAATGAGCAGTTCTTC CASSRGLATYNEQFF TRBV6-8 . TRBJ2-1 .
TGTGCCAGCAAGGGGACAGGGAAAGGCTATGGCTACACCTTC CASKGTGKGYGYTF TRBV28 TRBD1 TRBJ1-2 .
TGCAGCGTTGAAGGTTCCGGGACTAGCGGATACAATGAGCAGTTCTTC CSVEGSGTSGYNEQFF TRBV29-1 TRBD2 TRBJ2-1 .
TGTGCTAGCAGCTTAGCGTGTCCGGGACAGCGGGTCAATCAGCCCCAGCATTTT CASSLACPGQRVNQPQHF TRBV7-6 TRBD1 TRBJ1-5 many
TGTGCCAGCTCACCAAATGAGAGAAATGAGCAGTTCTTC CASSPNERNEQFF TRBV18 . TRBJ2-1 .
TGTGCCAGCAGCTTAGATCTCCGGGGTACCGGGGAGCTGTTTTTT CASSLDLRGTGELFF TRBV11-3 . TRBJ2-2 .
TGTGCCAGCAGTTACTCGGAGAGGGCCCAAACCTACGAGCAGTACTTC CASSYSERAQTYEQYF TRBV6-8 . TRBJ2-7 .
TGCGCCAGCAGCTTCTCACGTGGCGCGTCGTACGAGCAGTACTTC CASSFSRGASYEQYF TRBV5-1 . TRBJ2-7 .
TGTGCCAGCAGTTACTCTTATGGGACTAGCGGGAGTCTAAGGACGCAGTTCTTC CASSYSYGTSGSLRTQFF TRBV6-8 TRBD2 TRBJ2-1 .
TGCGCCAGCAGCTTGACTGGGACGGGCACTGAAGCTTTCTTT CASSLTGTGTEAFF TRBV5-1 . TRBJ1-1 few
TGTGCCAGTAGTGAAGGACCATCAGAGCGCCAGCATTTT CASSEGPSERQHF TRBV19 . TRBJ1-5 .
TGTGCCAGCAGCGTGAAGAGGGCGAATTCACCCCTCCACTTT CASSVKRANSPLHF TRBV9 . TRBJ1-6 .
TGTGCCAGCAGTTCCCAGGGACCCTCTGGAAACACCATATATTTT CASSSQGPSGNTIYF TRBV28 . TRBJ1-3 .
TGTGCCAGCAGTTTACCCCTGGACAGGGTAGGGATCTGGTTCTTC CASSLPLDRVGIWFF TRBV28 TRBD1 TRBJ2-1 .
TGTGCCAGCACCGAGACAGGCGCTTACTATGGCTACACCTTC CASTETGAYYGYTF TRBV28 . TRBJ1-2 .
TGTGCCAGTAGCGAAGGGACAGGTACCTACGAGCAGTACTTC CASSEGTGTYEQYF TRBV19 TRBD1 TRBJ2-7 .
TGTGCCAGCAGCCCCGGAGGGCGGGGGACGAAAGAGACCCAGTACTTC CASSPGGRGTKETQYF TRBV11-3 TRBD2 TRBJ2-5 many
TGTGCCAGCTCACCACAGGGGTCGAATGAAAAACTGTTTTTT CASSPQGSNEKLFF TRBV18 . TRBJ1-4 .
TGCGCCAGCAGCCAAGATGGGGTCCCGAGTCAGCAGTTCTTC CASSQDGVPSQQFF TRBV4-1 . TRBJ2-1 .
TGTGCCACCAGCACACTTATAGCGGTTGGGGAAGAGCAGTACTTC CATSTLIAVGEEQYF TRBV15 . TRBJ2-7 .
TGTGCCAGCAGCTTTAGCGGAGCCGGCTACGAGCAGTACTTC CASSFSGAGYEQYF TRBV7-1 . TRBJ2-7 .